This T cell receptor (beta chain) was found in a study of cytomegalovirus exposure and HLA in healthy donors. The CDR3 loop spans 13 amino acids. CDR1 MDHEN and CDR2 SYDVKM come from the germline V gene. V lost 3 bases and J lost 10, with 15 bases in between. For this clone: As yet, its antigen is unknown.

Study-level points and caveats: Cytomegalovirus association was listed for about 160 TCR beta chains. Further analysis, carried out later, found HLA-associated TCR beta chains more clonally expanded than equally common other chains. Reports credit the classifier with highly specific, highly sensitive diagnosis of cytomegalovirus status.

In the PCR, 60 Vbeta and 13 Jbeta primers were used. Generated by immunoSEQ multiplex PCR, the TCRdb table keeps only in-frame clones and is missing some. In the table there are approximately 190,000 clones, about 86% of which are singletons. The sequencing input was PBMCs. This clonotype was sampled from a middle-aged man in good health and CMV-seropositive. The chain carries TRBV28 and TRBJ1-1; D unclear. The DNA for the CDR3 is TGTGCCAGCAGTTTCCGGTTCCCTACGATAGCTTTCTTT. The encoded protein is CASSFRFPTIAFF.